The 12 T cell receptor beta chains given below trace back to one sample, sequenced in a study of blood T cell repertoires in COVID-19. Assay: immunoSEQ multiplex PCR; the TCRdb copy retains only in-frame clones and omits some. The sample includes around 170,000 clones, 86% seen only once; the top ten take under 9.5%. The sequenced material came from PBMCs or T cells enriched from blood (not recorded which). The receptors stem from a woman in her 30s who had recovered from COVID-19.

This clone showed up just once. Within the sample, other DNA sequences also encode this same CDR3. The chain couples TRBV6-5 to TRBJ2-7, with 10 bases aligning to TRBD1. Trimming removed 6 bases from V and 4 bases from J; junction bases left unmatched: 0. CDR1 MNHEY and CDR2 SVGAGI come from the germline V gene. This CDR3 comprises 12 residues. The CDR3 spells CASRGQGYEQYF. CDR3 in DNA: TGTGCCAGCAGGGGACAGGGGTACGAGCAGTACTTC.

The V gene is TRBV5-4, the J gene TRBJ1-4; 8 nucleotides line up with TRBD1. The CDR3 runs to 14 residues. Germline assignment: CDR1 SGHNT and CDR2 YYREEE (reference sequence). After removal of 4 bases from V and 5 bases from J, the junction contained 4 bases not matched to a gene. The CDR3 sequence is CASSEDRANEKLFF. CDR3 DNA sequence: TGTGCCAGCAGCGAGGACAGGGCAAATGAAAAACTGTTTTTT.

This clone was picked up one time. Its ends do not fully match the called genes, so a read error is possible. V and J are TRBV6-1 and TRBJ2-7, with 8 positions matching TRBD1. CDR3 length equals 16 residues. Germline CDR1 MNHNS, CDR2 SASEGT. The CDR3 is CASSGFAGTGQYEQYF. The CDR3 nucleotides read TGTGCCAGTAGTGGATTTGCCGGGACAGGACAGTACGAGCAGTACTTC.

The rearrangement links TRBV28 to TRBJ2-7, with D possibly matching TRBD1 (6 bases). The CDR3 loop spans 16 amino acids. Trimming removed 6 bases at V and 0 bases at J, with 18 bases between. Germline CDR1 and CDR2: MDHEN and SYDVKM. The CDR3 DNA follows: TGTGCCAGCAGAAAACAGGGTATTCCAGGCTCCTACGAGCAGTACTTC. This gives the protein CASRKQGIPGSYEQYF.

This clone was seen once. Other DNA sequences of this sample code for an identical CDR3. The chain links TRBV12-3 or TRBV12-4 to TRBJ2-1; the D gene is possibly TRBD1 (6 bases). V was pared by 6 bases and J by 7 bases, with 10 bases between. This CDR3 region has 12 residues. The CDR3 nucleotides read TGTGCCAGCAGCCGAGGACAGAATGAGCAGTTCTTC. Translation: CASSRGQNEQFF.

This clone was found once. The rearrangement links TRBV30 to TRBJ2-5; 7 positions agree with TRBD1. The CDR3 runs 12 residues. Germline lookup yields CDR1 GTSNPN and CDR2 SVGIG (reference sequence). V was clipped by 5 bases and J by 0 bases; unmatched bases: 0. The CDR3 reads CAWGTDQETQYF. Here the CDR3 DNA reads TGTGCCTGGGGGACAGACCAAGAGACCCAGTACTTC.

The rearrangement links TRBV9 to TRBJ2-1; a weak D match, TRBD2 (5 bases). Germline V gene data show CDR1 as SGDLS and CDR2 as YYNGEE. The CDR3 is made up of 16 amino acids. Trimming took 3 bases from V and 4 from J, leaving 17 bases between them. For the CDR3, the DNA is TGTGCCAGCAGCGAGGACTCCGGCGGACCATACAATGAGCAGTTCTTC. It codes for CASSEDSGGPYNEQFF.

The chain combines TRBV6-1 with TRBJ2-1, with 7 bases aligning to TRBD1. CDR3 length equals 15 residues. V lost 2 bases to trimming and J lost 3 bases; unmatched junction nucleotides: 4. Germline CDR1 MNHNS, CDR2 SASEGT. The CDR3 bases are TGTGCCAGCAGTGAAATAAGGGACAGCTACAATGAGCAGTTCTTC. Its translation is CASSEIRDSYNEQFF.

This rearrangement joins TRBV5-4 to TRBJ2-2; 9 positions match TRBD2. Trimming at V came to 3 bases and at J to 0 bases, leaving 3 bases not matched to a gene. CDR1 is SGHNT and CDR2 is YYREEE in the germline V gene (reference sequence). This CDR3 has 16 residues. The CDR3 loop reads CASSSIAGANTGELFF. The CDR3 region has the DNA TGTGCCAGCAGCTCAATAGCGGGAGCGAACACCGGGGAGCTGTTTTTT. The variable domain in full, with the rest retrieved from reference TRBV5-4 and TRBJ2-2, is ETGVTQSPTHLIKTRGQQVTLRCSSQSGHNTVSWYQQALGQGPQFIFQYYREEENGRGNFPPRFSGLQFPNYSSELNVNALELDDSALYLCASSSIAGANTGELFFGEGSRLTVL.

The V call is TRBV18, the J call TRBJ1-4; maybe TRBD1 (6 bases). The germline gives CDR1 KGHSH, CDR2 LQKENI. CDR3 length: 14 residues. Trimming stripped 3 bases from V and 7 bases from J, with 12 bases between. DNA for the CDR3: TGTGCCAGCTCACCTACAGGGTTTGGTGAAAAACTGTTTTTT. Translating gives CASSPTGFGEKLFF.

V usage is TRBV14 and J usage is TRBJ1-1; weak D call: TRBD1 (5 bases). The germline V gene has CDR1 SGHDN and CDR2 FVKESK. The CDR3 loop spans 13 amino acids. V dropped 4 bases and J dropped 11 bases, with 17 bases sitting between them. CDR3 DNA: TGTGCCAGCAGCCCACGGTTGGAGGGGTTGGCTTTCTTT. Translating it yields CASSPRLEGLAFF.

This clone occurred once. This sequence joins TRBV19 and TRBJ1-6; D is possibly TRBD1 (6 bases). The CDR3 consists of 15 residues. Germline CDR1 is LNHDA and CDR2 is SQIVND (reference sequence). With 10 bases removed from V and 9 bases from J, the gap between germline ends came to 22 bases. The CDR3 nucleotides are TGTGCCACAAACAATCGAGGGGGTAATGCTTCACCCCTCCACTTT. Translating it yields CATNNRGGNASPLHF.